Presented here are 26 T cell receptor beta chains from one specimen sequenced in a study of persistence of HIV-infected CD4 T cells. The immunoSEQ assay was version 4, run in survey mode. Profiled with immunoSEQ multiplex PCR; TCRdb holds only in-frame clones, not every one. The repertoire consists of 30,000 to 35,000 clones, with 75% to 85% occurring once and the leading ten covering 18%. Antigens of these TCRs are unknown. Cells were stimulated with overlapping HIV-1 Gag 15-mer peptides. Memory cells lacking CD40L and CD69 with high CD45RO were sorted. The sample here was CD4+ T cells sorted from PBMCs after roughly 19-hour stimulation, taken from a patient who received antiretroviral therapy. These receptor sequences come from an adult woman with HIV who was CMV-seropositive.

This chain joins TRBV6-5 and TRBJ2-1; unclear D gene. The CDR3 is made up of 12 amino acids. The germline CDR1 and CDR2 sequences are MNHEY and SVGAGI. Between the trimmed V and J ends, which lost 3 bases and 5 bases, there was a span of 5 bases. The CDR3 DNA sequence: TGTGCCAGCAGTTATGGGAACAATGAGCAGTTCTTC. This gives the protein CASSYGNNEQFF.

This clone was seen a single time. V is TRBV3-1 (or the pseudogene TRBV3-2) and J is TRBJ2-5; TRBD1 agrees at 10 bases. Germline lookup yields CDR1 LGHDT and CDR2 YNNKEL (reference sequence). The CDR3 is made up of 19 amino acids. V gave up 1 base and J gave up 5 bases; unmatched junction bases: 16. In nucleotides, the CDR3 is TGTGCCAGCAGCCAAGTAGGGACAGGGGTTCGACGAAGGTTGGAGACCCAGTACTTC. Protein product: CASSQVGTGVRRRLETQYF.

This chain uses TRBV7-2 with TRBJ2-5; D tentatively reads TRBD1 or TRBD2 (5 bases each). Germline V gene sequence: CDR1 SGHTA, CDR2 FQGNSA. The ends were cut back, 5 bases at V and 3 bases at J, with 28 bases in the middle. This CDR3 spans 19 amino acids. This chain's CDR3 is CASSPSRLTGTRIEETQYF. The CDR3 nucleotides are TGTGCCAGCAGCCCGTCGCGACTTACCGGGACGCGGATCGAAGAGACCCAGTACTTC.

The rearrangement links TRBV2 to TRBJ1-2; D is possibly TRBD1 (6 bases). Germline-derived CDR1 and CDR2 are SNHLY and FYNNEI. Between the trimmed V and J ends, which lost 4 bases and 6 bases, there was a span of 12 bases. This CDR3 is 13 amino acids long. CDR3 DNA: TGTGCCAGCAGTGCGTCGGGGGGGCATGGCTACACCTTC. Translating it yields CASSASGGHGYTF.

This clone was observed a few times. The chain is built from TRBV18 and TRBJ2-7, with 10 positions matching TRBD1. CDR3 length equals 16 residues. The germline CDR1 and CDR2 sequences are KGHSH and LQKENI. V lost 3 bases, J lost 3 bases, and 8 bases stayed unmatched. Here the CDR3 reads CASSPPGTGVLYEQYF. In DNA form, the CDR3 reads TGTGCCAGCTCACCCCCCGGGACAGGGGTCCTCTACGAGCAGTACTTC. The variable domain in full, with the rest retrieved from reference TRBV18 and TRBJ2-7, is NAGVMQNPRHLVRRRGQEARLRCSPMKGHSHVYWYRQLPEEGLKFMVYLQKENIIDESGMPKERFSAEFPKEGPSILRIQQVVRGDSAAYFCASSPPGTGVLYEQYFGPGTRLTVT.

V is TRBV7-8 and J is TRBJ2-7; no firm D call. The CDR3 length is 14 residues. V lost 4 bases and J 0 bases, leaving 10 bases between the germline ends. Germline CDR1 SGHVS, CDR2 FQNEAQ. CDR3 nucleotides: TGTGCCAGCAGCTCACAAATTGTCTCCTACGAGCAGTACTTC. Protein sequence: CASSSQIVSYEQYF.

This clone was recorded only once. The V gene is TRBV19, the J gene TRBJ1-5; unclear D gene. V lost 6 bases to trimming and J lost 7 bases, with 19 bases between them. Germline V gene lookup returns CDR1 LNHDA and CDR2 SQIVND (reference sequence). The CDR3 runs 15 residues. The CDR3 region has the DNA TGTGCCAGTAGCCCCGAGGGAGGGTTCAGGCAGCCCCAGCATTTT. Translation gives CASSPEGGFRQPQHF. The whole variable domain, filled in from reference TRBV19 and TRBJ1-5, reads DGGITQSPKYLFRKEGQNVTLSCEQNLNHDAMYWYRQDPGQGLRLIYYSQIVNDFQKGDIAEGYSVSREKKESFPLTVTSAQKNPTAFYLCASSPEGGFRQPQHFGDGTRLSIL.

The gene calls are TRBV5-1 and TRBJ1-2; D is undetermined. Germline CDR1 and CDR2: SGHRS and YFSETQ. The CDR3 covers 11 residues. With 0 bases removed from V and 10 bases from J, the gap between germline ends came to 7 bases. This chain's CDR3 is CASSLGRDYTF. CDR3 nucleotide sequence: TGCGCCAGCAGCTTGGGACGGGACTACACCTTC.

V and J are TRBV28 and TRBJ1-1; 8 nucleotides align to TRBD1. This CDR3 region has 16 residues. In germline, CDR1 is MDHEN, CDR2 SYDVKM. V trimming: 4 bases; J trimming: 3 bases; junction bases outside the gene matches: 10. The CDR3 coding sequence is TGTGCCAGCAGTTCTCTCTCCGGACAGGGCTACACTGAAGCTTTCTTT. Amino acid sequence: CASSSLSGQGYTEAFF.

The chain uses TRBV7-2 and TRBJ2-1; 13 bases are shared with TRBD2. This CDR3 comprises 16 residues. V trimming: 8 bases; J trimming: 12 bases; junction bases outside the gene matches: 16. Germline V gene sequence: CDR1 SGHTA, CDR2 FQGNSA. CDR3 bases: TGTGCCAGCCGACCCCCCGGACTAGCGGGAGCGGTTGGGCAGTTCTTC. This codes for CASRPPGLAGAVGQFF.

This chain joins TRBV25-1 and TRBJ2-7, with a possible D match to TRBD2 (7 bases). The CDR3 has 14 residues. Trimming pared 9 bases from V and 6 bases from J, leaving 21 bases between. Germline assignment: CDR1 MGHDK and CDR2 SYGVNS. CDR3 region: CASSTGGQGSEQYF. CDR3 bases: TGTGCCAGTAGTACCGGGGGGCAAGGATCCGAGCAGTACTTC.

V and J are TRBV6-6 and TRBJ2-1; D assignment may be TRBD1 or TRBD2 (5 bases each). In germline, CDR1 is MNHNY, CDR2 SVGAGI (reference sequence). V lost 4 bases and J 0 bases, leaving 7 bases between the germline ends. The CDR3 contains 14 residues. CDR3 residues: CASSLRGSYNEQFF. Here the CDR3 DNA reads TGTGCCAGCAGTTTGAGGGGCTCCTACAATGAGCAGTTCTTC.

V and J are TRBV6-1 and TRBJ2-5, with 7 bases matching TRBD1. The CDR3 contains 15 residues. V lost 2 bases to trimming and J lost 2 bases; unmatched junction nucleotides: 5. The germline CDR1 and CDR2 sequences are MNHNS and SASEGT. Written as DNA, the CDR3 is TGTGCCAGCAGTGAATGGCCACAGGGGCAAGAGACCCAGTACTTC. Its protein product is CASSEWPQGQETQYF.

This clone showed up just once. CDR3 in amino acids: CASSTGGDTQYF. CDR3 nucleotides: TGTGCCAGCAGTACAGGGGGAGATACGCAGTATTTT. The chain carries TRBV6-5 and TRBJ2-3; the match to TRBD1 covers 8 bases. Germline assignment: CDR1 MNHEY and CDR2 SVGAGI. CDR3 length: 12 amino acids. V lost 5 bases, J lost 5 bases, and 0 bases stayed unmatched.

This chain connects TRBV5-1 to TRBJ2-1, with 7 bases matching TRBD2. V lost 3 bases to trimming and J lost 6 bases; unmatched junction nucleotides: 15. Germline lookup yields CDR1 SGHRS and CDR2 YFSETQ. The CDR3 is 17 amino acids. This CDR3 reads CASSSGRASSSLNEQFF. DNA of the CDR3: TGCGCCAGCAGCTCGGGGAGGGCCTCGTCGTCTCTCAATGAGCAGTTCTTC. Filled out from reference TRBV5-1 and TRBJ2-1, the complete variable domain reads KAGVTQTPRYLIKTRGQQVTLSCSPISGHRSVSWYQQTPGQGLQFLFEYFSETQRNKGNFPGRFSGRQFSNSRSEMNVSTLELGDSALYLCASSSGRASSSLNEQFFGPGTRLTVL.

The genes are TRBV9 and TRBJ2-3; the D is unclear. The CDR3 is 14 amino acids. Trimming took off 0 bases at V and 0 bases at J, with 5 bases between the two ends. Germline CDR1 and CDR2: SGDLS and YYNGEE. The chain's CDR3 is CASSVAVSTDTQYF. In DNA, the CDR3 is TGTGCCAGCAGCGTAGCAGTAAGCACAGATACGCAGTATTTT.

V and J are TRBV9 and TRBJ2-3; no clear D gene. The V gene lost 3 bases and the J gene lost 0 bases, with 11 bases spanning the gap. The CDR3 contains 15 residues. The germline CDR1 and CDR2 sequences are SGDLS and YYNGEE. CDR3 bases: TGTGCCAGCAGCGCCCGCCGAACTAGCACAGATACGCAGTATTTT. It codes for CASSARRTSTDTQYF.

The chain recombines TRBV27 with TRBJ2-3; possibly TRBD2 for D (5 bases). CDR1 is MNHEY and CDR2 is SMNVEV in the germline V gene (reference sequence). The V end was cut by 3 bases, the J end by 2 bases, with 9 bases between. This CDR3 region has 14 residues. The CDR3 nucleotides are TGTGCCAGCAGTTTGCGGGCCCTCACAGATACGCAGTATTTT. It codes for CASSLRALTDTQYF.

The rearrangement joins TRBV5-1 to TRBJ2-3, with 7 positions matching TRBD1. The junction had 4 bases not matched to a gene; V was cut back by 2 bases and J by 1 base. The germline gives CDR1 SGHRS, CDR2 YFSETQ. This CDR3 is built from 15 residues. CDR3 bases: TGCGCCAGCAGCTTTGGAACAGGGGGCACAGATACGCAGTATTTT. It specifies CASSFGTGGTDTQYF.

This clone was seen only once. CDR3 protein: CSGTGGNTEAFF. The CDR3 DNA reads TGCAGCGGGACGGGGGGGAACACTGAAGCTTTCTTT. The chain recombines TRBV29-1 with TRBJ1-1; D might be TRBD1 (5 bases). Trimming pared 7 bases from V and 1 base from J, leaving 10 bases between. This CDR3 is 12 amino acids long. Germline V CDR1 and CDR2: SQVTM, ANQGSEA.

A single count supports this clone. The chain links TRBV20-1 to TRBJ2-1; D is possibly TRBD1 (6 bases). The ends were cut back, 5 bases at V and 7 bases at J, with 9 bases in the middle. The germline V gene encodes CDR1 DFQATT and CDR2 SNEGSKA (reference sequence). This CDR3 has 11 amino acids. CDR3 sequence (DNA): TGCAGTGCTGCACAGGGAAATGAGCAGTTCTTC. It codes for CSAAQGNEQFF.

This clone was observed once. The chain carries TRBV4-1 and TRBJ2-7; D is ambiguous. V was pared by 0 bases and J by 4 bases, with 10 bases between. CDR1 and CDR2 (germline): MGHRA, YSYEKL. CDR3 length: 14 residues. The CDR3 loop reads CASSQDKASYEQYF. The CDR3 DNA is TGCGCCAGCAGCCAAGATAAAGCCTCTTACGAGCAGTACTTC.

The gene calls are TRBV5-5 and TRBJ1-2, with 7 bases matching TRBD1. Germline lookup yields CDR1 SGHKS and CDR2 YYEKEE (reference sequence). J gave up 2 bases and V 2 bases, and 3 bases lay outside the gene matches. This CDR3 contains 14 residues. The CDR3 bases are TGTGCCAGCAGCTTACAGGGGAGGAACTATGGCTACACCTTC. It encodes CASSLQGRNYGYTF.

The V call is TRBV10-3, the J call TRBJ2-3; TRBD2 aligns across 9 bases. There are 16 residues in the CDR3. V lost 2 bases and J lost 6; bases outside the gene matches: 9. Germline CDR1 ENHRY, CDR2 SYGVKD. CDR3 nucleotide sequence: TGTGCCATCAGTGAGGGATCGGGACTAGCCTACGATACGCAGTATTTT. Protein product: CAISEGSGLAYDTQYF.

This clone has only a few counts. This chain links TRBV27 with TRBJ1-6; 9 bases agree with TRBD1. V was clipped by 5 bases and J by 8 bases; unmatched bases: 7. This CDR3 contains 15 residues. CDR1 and CDR2 (germline): MNHEY, SMNVEV (reference sequence). CDR3: CASSPGTGLYSPLHF. The CDR3 nucleotides are TGTGCCAGCAGTCCCGGGACAGGGCTTTATTCACCCCTCCACTTT.

The chain has TRBV29-1 and TRBJ1-4; a weak D match, TRBD1 (6 bases). V was trimmed by 3 bases and J by 8 bases, leaving 10 bases between them. The CDR3 is 12 amino acids. Germline CDR1 SQVTM, CDR2 ANQGSEA. CDR3 DNA sequence: TGCAGCGTTGATAGGGGACAAGAAAAACTGTTTTTT. Protein: CSVDRGQEKLFF.